This TCR beta chain stems from a study of blood T cells in healthy people across ages. Overall study results and limits: The unknown donor CMV status may have confounded expanded clonotype changes.

This clonotype was detected a few times. Its antigen is undetermined. Germline V gives CDR1 MGHRA, CDR2 YSYEKL. With V trimmed by 4 bases and J by 2 bases, 8 bases remained unmatched. The CDR3 is made up of 16 amino acids. A second PCR, run for about 7 to 11 cycles, used a sample-barcoded 5' primer plus a J-beta primer mix. TCRdb called the 5' RACE reads again in MiXCR, with one record for every CDR3 protein. The table shows roughly 680,000 distinct CDR3 sequences, with under 25% occurring only once. The chain carries TRBV4-1 and TRBJ2-1, with 7 bases fitting TRBD2. Source material: blood. The sequence derives from a man between 65 and 85 years old in good health. The CDR3 DNA reads as TGCGCCAGCAGCCCGGTCGAGCGGGATCCCTACAATGAGCAGTTCTTC. The encoded protein is CASSPVERDPYNEQFF.